This record looks at one T cell receptor beta chain sequence and its context. What it binds is not known. Healthy individuals who donated bone marrow served as the donors. The V gene end was trimmed by 4 bases and the J gene end by 8 bases; junction bases not matched to a gene: 5. The V gene's germline CDR1 is MDHEN and CDR2 SYDVKM. CDR3 length: 15 residues. The sample originates from a study of cytomegalovirus exposure and HLA in healthy donors. Study-level points and caveats: Looking again later, the authors saw that most CMV-associated TCR beta chains seemed HLA-restricted. Association of fewer than 20,000 TCR beta sequences with HLA alleles was found at 0.05 false discovery rate in a later analysis.

Primers included in the PCR were 60 Vbeta and 13 Jbeta primers. Assay: immunoSEQ multiplex PCR; the TCRdb copy retains only in-frame clones and omits some. This table holds under 150,000 clones, about 81% found once. The TCR was taken from a woman aged 40-49 years in good health and CMV-seropositive. Sequenced input: PBMCs. The chain carries TRBV28 and TRBJ2-1; 13 nucleotides match TRBD2. The CDR3 loop is CASSWTSGSLDEQFF. The CDR3 bases are TGTGCCAGCAGTTGGACTAGCGGGAGTCTAGATGAGCAGTTCTTC.